The clone carrying this TCR beta chain was observed many times. The record originates from a study of CD8+CD57+ T cells in acquired aplastic anemia. The V gene's germline CDR1 is LGHDT and CDR2 YNNKEL (reference sequence). With V trimmed by 3 bases and J by 2 bases, 3 bases remained unmatched. The CDR3 is made up of 14 amino acids. Patients chosen for sequencing had shown CD8+CD57+ cell expansion by flow cytometry. The study profiled TCR beta VDJ and CDR3 using genomic DNA as template. TCRdb passed the reads through MiXCR, listing each CDR3 protein once. Among approximately 180,000 distinct CDR3 sequences, around 48% were seen once, and the ten largest hold under 1.2%.

Sequencing used sorted CD4+, CD8+, or CD8+CD57+ T cells (not recorded which) from PBMCs. The receptor was isolated from a human donor with aplastic anemia. The chain uses TRBV3-1 and TRBJ1-2; 7 nucleotides align to TRBD1. CDR3 DNA sequence: TGTGCCAGCAGCCAGACAGGGAGAAACTATGGCTACACCTTC. Translation: CASSQTGRNYGYTF.